The source of this T cell receptor beta chain is a study of blood T cell repertoires in COVID-19. Overall study context: Specimens from acute and convalescent COVID-19 originated in the United States, Italy and Spain. Sources were T cells, B-cell-depleted T cells, or PBMCs; the material itself was cDNA or gDNA.

The CDR3 length is 15 residues. J lost 5 bases, V lost 0 bases, and 3 bases had no gene match. From germline, CDR1 is SGHRS and CDR2 YFSETQ. This clone was counted between two and nine times. Authors' analysis steps: Amplified reference gene primers provided the basis for estimating nucleated cell counts. TCRdb's copy holds only in-frame clones and misses some; the assay was immunoSEQ multiplex PCR. Clone size and V and J calls were adopted from that table, with D and trimming inferred from the DNA. This sample carries about 160,000 clones, approximately 82% of them seen once, and the ten largest clones take about a fifth.

The source is an elderly woman with acute or convalescent COVID-19. Source material: peripheral blood. The V gene is TRBV5-1, the J gene TRBJ1-5, with TRBD1 matching over 9 bases. DNA of the CDR3: TGCGCCAGCAGCTTGGGGGACAGGGACCATCAGCCCCAGCATTTT. Protein sequence: CASSLGDRDHQPQHF.